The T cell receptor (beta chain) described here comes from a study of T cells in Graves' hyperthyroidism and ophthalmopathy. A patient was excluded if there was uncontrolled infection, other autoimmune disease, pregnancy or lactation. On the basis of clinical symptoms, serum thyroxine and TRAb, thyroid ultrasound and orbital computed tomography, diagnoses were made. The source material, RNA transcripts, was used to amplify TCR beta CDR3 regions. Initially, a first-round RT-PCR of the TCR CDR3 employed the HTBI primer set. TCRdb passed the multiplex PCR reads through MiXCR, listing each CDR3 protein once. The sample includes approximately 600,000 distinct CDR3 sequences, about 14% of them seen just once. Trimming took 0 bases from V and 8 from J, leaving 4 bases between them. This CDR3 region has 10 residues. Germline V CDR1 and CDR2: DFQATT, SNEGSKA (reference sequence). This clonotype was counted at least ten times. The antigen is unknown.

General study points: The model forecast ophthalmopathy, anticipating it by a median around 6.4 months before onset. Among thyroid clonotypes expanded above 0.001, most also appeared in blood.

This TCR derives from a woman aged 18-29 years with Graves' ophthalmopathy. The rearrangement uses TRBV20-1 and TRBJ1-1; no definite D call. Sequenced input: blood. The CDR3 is CSAREGEAFF. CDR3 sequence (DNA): TGCAGTGCTAGAGAAGGGGAAGCTTTCTTT.